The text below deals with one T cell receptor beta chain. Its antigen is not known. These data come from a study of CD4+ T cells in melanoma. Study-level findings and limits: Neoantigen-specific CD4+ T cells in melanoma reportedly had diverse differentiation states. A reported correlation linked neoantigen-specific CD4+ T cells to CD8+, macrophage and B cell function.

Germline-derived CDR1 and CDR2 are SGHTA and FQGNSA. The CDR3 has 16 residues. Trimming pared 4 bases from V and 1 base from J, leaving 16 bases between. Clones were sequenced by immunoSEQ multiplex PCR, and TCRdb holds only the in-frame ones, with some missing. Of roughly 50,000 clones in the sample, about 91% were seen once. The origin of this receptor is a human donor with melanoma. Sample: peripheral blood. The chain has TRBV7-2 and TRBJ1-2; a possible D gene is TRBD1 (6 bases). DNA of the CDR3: TGTGCCAGCAGCTCAACGGGGGGGGCTCTTAACTATGGCTACACCTTC. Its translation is CASSSTGGALNYGYTF.